Below, one TCR beta chain is given with its context. Measured with immunoSEQ multiplex PCR; TCRdb has only the in-frame clones, and not every one. The sample yields fewer than 350,000 clones, around 87% seen once. This sample was included in a study of blood T cell repertoires in COVID-19. Study in general: COVID-19 samples collected from the United States, Italy and Spain covered acute and convalescent phases.

This CDR3 is built from 15 residues. V trimming: 3 bases; J trimming: 3 bases; junction bases outside the gene matches: 1. Per germline, CDR1 MNHEY and CDR2 SVGAGI. Recruitment covered about 26 US areas and drew participants whose ages spanned about 18 to 100 years. Sequencing input: PBMCs or T cells enriched from blood (not recorded which). This TCR was sampled from a woman between 18 and 29 years old with acute COVID-19. The chain joins TRBV6-5 to TRBJ2-1, with 11 bases aligning to TRBD2. The CDR3 DNA reads TGTGCCAGCAGTTATGGGACTAGCGGCTACAATGAGCAGTTCTTC. Translation gives CASSYGTSGYNEQFF.